This record concerns one TCR beta chain sequence. The antigen is not known. The study ran the assay at deep level. This table comes from immunoSEQ multiplex PCR, and its TCRdb copy is limited to in-frame clones, with some not included. The sample holds more than 900,000 clones, about 84% seen once. This sample stems from a study of shared clonotypes between healthy human individuals. Study-wide context: The plates for each donor numbered three CD4 naive, three CD4 memory, two CD8 naive and one CD8 memory.

Overall study findings and caveats: Among donors, the sharing of clonotypes was expected to be influenced by sequencing depth.

CDR3 length: 15 amino acids. Germline lookup yields CDR1 SGHAT and CDR2 FQDESV (reference sequence). The junction had 12 bases not matched to a gene; V was cut back by 6 bases and J by 5 bases. V is TRBV11-1 and J is TRBJ2-7, with 8 nucleotides matching TRBD1. The clonotype was recovered from a young man in good health. Some clones in this sample may be carry-over from other donors' samples. The source material was memory CD4+ T cells from PBMCs. The subset denotes: CD45RA-negative fraction. CDR3: CASRQIGQGRHEQYF. The CDR3 DNA reads TGTGCCAGCAGACAGATTGGACAGGGACGCCACGAGCAGTACTTC.